The 30 T cell receptor beta chains given below trace back to one sample, sequenced in a study of T cell responses to AZD1222 COVID-19 vaccine. Only in-frame clones appear in the TCRdb table, and some are missing; sequencing was by immunoSEQ multiplex PCR. The sample lists 100,000 to 150,000 clones; over 75% were seen once. Sequencing was performed on peripheral blood, taken on day 0 of AZD1222 vaccination. Source of these receptors: an adult in good health.

J is TRBJ2-1 and V is TRBV19, with a possible D match to TRBD2 (6 bases). The CDR3 runs 13 residues. Trimming left V 5 bases short and J 8 bases short, with 13 bases between. Per germline, CDR1 LNHDA and CDR2 SQIVND (reference sequence). The CDR3, as DNA: TGTGCCAGTAGTCTAACTAGCTGGGATGAGCAGTTCTTC. Translating gives CASSLTSWDEQFF. The entire variable domain, with the rest obtained from reference TRBV19 and TRBJ2-1, is as follows: DGGITQSPKYLFRKEGQNVTLSCEQNLNHDAMYWYRQDPGQGLRLIYYSQIVNDFQKGDIAEGYSVSREKKESFPLTVTSAQKNPTAFYLCASSLTSWDEQFFGPGTRLTVL.

The gene calls are TRBV6-5 and TRBJ2-7; the match to TRBD2 covers 13 bases. This CDR3 has 15 residues. Trimming took 6 bases from V and 1 from J; bases not matched to a gene: 3. Per germline, CDR1 MNHEY and CDR2 SVGAGI. DNA of the CDR3: TGTGCCAGCAGCGGACTAGCGGGGGCGTCCTACGAGCAGTACTTC. Translating it yields CASSGLAGASYEQYF.

The V call is TRBV9, the J call TRBJ1-1, with D tentatively TRBD1 (5 bases). This CDR3 comprises 14 residues. Germline V gives CDR1 SGDLS, CDR2 YYNGEE. V was pared by 4 bases and J by 4 bases, with 14 bases between. This chain's CDR3 is CASSLGVGVTEAFF. CDR3 nucleotides: TGTGCCAGCAGCTTAGGGGTTGGTGTCACTGAAGCTTTCTTT.

This rearrangement joins TRBV27 to TRBJ1-1; D might be TRBD1 (6 bases). Trimming took off 6 bases at V and 8 bases at J, with 13 bases between the two ends. The germline CDR1 and CDR2 sequences are MNHEY and SMNVEV (reference sequence). The CDR3 spans 12 residues. CDR3 in DNA: TGTGCCAGCAGCTTACAGGGAAGGGAAGCTTTCTTT. Translated: CASSLQGREAFF.

The chain combines TRBV30 with TRBJ1-5, with no clear D. There are 14 residues in the CDR3. The ends were cut back, 0 bases at V and 6 bases at J, with 12 bases in the middle. Germline assignment: CDR1 GTSNPN and CDR2 SVGIG (reference sequence). The CDR3 protein is CAWSVSGFVQPQHF. The CDR3 nucleotides are TGTGCCTGGAGTGTAAGTGGTTTCGTTCAGCCCCAGCATTTT. The full variable domain, completed using reference TRBV30 and TRBJ1-5, is SQTIHQWPATLVQPVGSPLSLECTVEGTSNPNLYWYRQAAGRGLQLLFYSVGIGQISSEVPQNLSASRPQDRQFILSSKKLLLSDSGFYLCAWSVSGFVQPQHFGDGTRLSIL.

This chain uses TRBV2 with TRBJ2-4; D is perhaps TRBD2 (5 bases). This CDR3 is 13 amino acids long. V gave up 4 bases and J gave up 6 bases, with 10 bases separating them. Germline lookup yields CDR1 SNHLY and CDR2 FYNNEI. CDR3 protein: CASSVGRGNIQYF. Written as DNA, the CDR3 is TGTGCCAGCAGTGTGGGGAGAGGAAACATTCAGTACTTC.

The rearrangement uses TRBV7-9 and TRBJ1-2; D perhaps matches TRBD1 (6 bases). Germline V lookup: CDR1 SEHNR, CDR2 FQNEAQ (reference sequence). Trimming removed 6 bases from V and 6 bases from J, with 11 bases in between. This CDR3 comprises 12 residues. In DNA form, the CDR3 reads TGTGCCAGCAGAGGATCAGGGGATGGCTACACCTTC. Amino acids: CASRGSGDGYTF.

The chain links TRBV7-9 to TRBJ2-2, with 12 bases identical to TRBD2. Germline trimming cut 4 bases from V and 7 bases from J; bases unmatched to any gene: 4. The CDR3 loop spans 15 amino acids. Germline CDR1 reads SEHNR; CDR2 reads FQNEAQ (reference sequence). The CDR3 region has the DNA TGTGCCAGCAGCTGGACTAGCGGGACTGGCGGGGAGCTGTTTTTT. Translation: CASSWTSGTGGELFF. Full variable domain (remainder filled in from reference TRBV7-9 and TRBJ2-2): DTGVSQNPRHKITKRGQNVTFRCDPISEHNRLYWYRQTLGQGPEFLTYFQNEAQLEKSRLLSDRFSAERPKGSFSTLEIQRTEQGDSAMYLCASSWTSGTGGELFFGEGSRLTVL.

The CDR3 DNA sequence: TGTGCCAGCAGCTCCAGGTACACAGATACGCAGTATTTT. Translating gives CASSSRYTDTQYF. The chain recombines TRBV6-2 or TRBV6-3 with TRBJ2-3; no clear D gene. The V end lost 6 bases, the J end lost 2 bases, and 9 bases lay between the germline ends. Germline V gives CDR1 MNHEY, CDR2 SVGEGT. The CDR3 is made up of 13 amino acids.

The CDR3: CASSLDRAGTEAFF. Here the CDR3 DNA reads TGTGCCAGCAGCTTAGACAGGGCTGGGACTGAAGCTTTCTTT. J is TRBJ1-1 and V is TRBV11-2; TRBD1 is a possible D gene (5 bases). The CDR3 consists of 14 residues. From germline, CDR1 is SGHAT and CDR2 FQNNGV. V shed 0 bases and J shed 5 bases, with 10 bases lying between them.

The chain combines TRBV7-8 with TRBJ1-2; 12 bases are a match to TRBD1. Germline V gene lookup returns CDR1 SGHVS and CDR2 FQNEAQ. The CDR3 runs 15 residues. With V trimmed by 5 bases and J by 8 bases, 9 bases remained unmatched. As DNA, the CDR3 is TGTGCCAGCAGCCCGAAAGGGACAGGGGGCCTGGGCTACACCTTC. Encoded protein: CASSPKGTGGLGYTF.

This clone was found once. This sequence joins TRBV7-9 and TRBJ1-6, with 8 bases lining up with TRBD1. The CDR3 is 15 amino acids. V lost 5 bases to trimming and J lost 7 bases; unmatched junction nucleotides: 7. The germline V gene has CDR1 SEHNR and CDR2 FQNEAQ (reference sequence). This chain's CDR3 is CASSAKQGGNSPLHF. Here the CDR3 DNA reads TGTGCCAGCAGCGCGAAACAGGGGGGGAATTCACCCCTCCACTTT.

The chain has TRBV6-5 and TRBJ1-2; D is perhaps TRBD1 (5 bases). Germline CDR1 is MNHEY and CDR2 is SVGAGI. The length of the CDR3 is 12 residues. V was cut by 4 bases and J by 4 bases, with 7 bases left in between. CDR3 amino acids: CASSSQGYGYTF. CDR3 bases: TGTGCCAGCAGTTCCCAGGGCTATGGCTACACCTTC.

This clone was recorded once. This chain uses TRBV2 with TRBJ1-4, with TRBD1 as a possible D gene (5 bases). V lost 9 bases and J 10 bases, leaving 21 bases between the germline ends. Germline CDR1 is SNHLY and CDR2 is FYNNEI. The CDR3 runs 14 residues. DNA for the CDR3: TGTGCCAGTACTCAGACAGTACTCTCTGGAAAACTGTTTTTT. Encoded protein: CASTQTVLSGKLFF.

This chain uses TRBV19 with TRBJ2-4, with D tentatively TRBD1 (7 bases). Germline lookup yields CDR1 LNHDA and CDR2 SQIVND (reference sequence). Trimming shortened V by 3 bases and J by 3 bases, and 15 bases separated the two germline ends. The CDR3 sequence is 16 residues long. CDR3 region: CASSIFRGTVKNIQYF. The CDR3 DNA follows: TGTGCCAGTAGTATTTTCCGGGGGACAGTCAAAAACATTCAGTACTTC.

This sequence joins TRBV2 and TRBJ1-6; 10 bases align to TRBD1. V shed 5 bases and J 9 bases; nucleotides not matched to a gene: 7. Per the germline V gene, CDR1 is SNHLY and CDR2 is FYNNEI. This CDR3 is 15 amino acids long. CDR3 in DNA: TGTGCCAGCAGTCCCGGACAGGGGGGGGGTTCACCCCTCCACTTT. Its protein is CASSPGQGGGSPLHF.

V and J are TRBV16 and TRBJ2-1; 10 bases agree with TRBD2. Unmatched junction bases numbered 14, after V lost 3 bases and J lost 0 bases. The CDR3 is 20 residues long. Germline V CDR1 and CDR2: KGHSY, FQNENV. The CDR3: CASSHIGRLAGFSSYNEQFF. The CDR3 DNA reads TGTGCCAGCAGCCATATTGGTAGACTAGCGGGTTTTAGCTCCTACAATGAGCAGTTCTTC.

The chain has TRBV6-5 and TRBJ1-4; TRBD1 matches 8 bases. The ends lost 5 bases at V and 8 bases at J; junction bases unmatched: 1. The CDR3 runs 12 residues. CDR1 is MNHEY and CDR2 is SVGAGI in the germline V gene. CDR3 sequence: CASSQGAEKLFF. CDR3 DNA: TGTGCCAGCAGTCAGGGGGCAGAAAAACTGTTTTTT.

The V gene is TRBV18, the J gene TRBJ1-3; the D gene is possibly TRBD1 (6 bases). Trimming shortened V by 3 bases and J by 7 bases, and 22 bases separated the two germline ends. The CDR3 sequence is 17 residues long. CDR1 and CDR2 from the germline V gene are KGHSH and LQKENI. This CDR3 is CASSPAVGHSSRNTIYF. CDR3 nucleotide sequence: TGTGCCAGCTCACCGGCAGTGGGACACTCCTCTCGGAACACCATATATTTT.

The chain is built from TRBV4-3 and TRBJ1-1, with 7 bases matching TRBD1. CDR1 and CDR2 from the germline V gene are LGHNA and YSLEER. The CDR3 covers 15 residues. V lost 2 bases and J lost 8; bases outside the gene matches: 11. CDR3 amino acids: CASSQRYAGGSEAFF. CDR3 bases: TGCGCCAGCAGCCAAAGATATGCAGGGGGTTCGGAAGCTTTCTTT.

The chain carries TRBV6-6 and TRBJ1-1; D is ambiguous. Germline V gene sequence: CDR1 MNHNY, CDR2 SVGAGI (reference sequence). V lost 7 bases and J lost 1, with 7 bases in between. The CDR3 totals 12 residues. The CDR3 nucleotides are TGTGCCAGCACCGGTGGGAACACTGAAGCTTTCTTT. It is translated as CASTGGNTEAFF.

This chain connects TRBV7-3 to TRBJ2-1, with D possibly TRBD2 on 5 matching bases. Looked up from germline, CDR1 is SGHTA and CDR2 is FQGTGA. Trimming pared 5 bases from V and 10 bases from J, leaving 15 bases between. This CDR3 comprises 13 residues. The CDR3 coding sequence is TGTGCCAGCAGCCCGCATCGAACGGGGGAGCAGTTCTTC. Translated: CASSPHRTGEQFF.

This chain uses TRBV27 with TRBJ2-1; 8 nucleotides match TRBD2. CDR3 length: 16 amino acids. J gave up 3 bases and V 2 bases, and 6 bases lay outside the gene matches. Germline CDR1 MNHEY, CDR2 SMNVEV (reference sequence). CDR3 nucleotides: TGTGCCAGCAGTTTAATAGCGGGAAGCTACTACAATGAGCAGTTCTTC. Translation gives CASSLIAGSYYNEQFF.

The rearrangement joins TRBV15 to TRBJ1-4; possible D gene TRBD1, 5 bases. Germline CDR1 and CDR2: LNHNV and YYDKDF (reference sequence). The CDR3 spans 13 residues. Trimming removed 3 bases from V and 5 bases from J, with 7 bases in between. In nucleotides, the CDR3 is TGTGCCACCAGCAGGGGGCTAAATGAAAAACTGTTTTTT. Its protein is CATSRGLNEKLFF.

The chain combines TRBV10-3 with TRBJ1-1; possible D gene TRBD1, 6 bases. CDR1 and CDR2 from the germline V gene are ENHRY and SYGVKD. The CDR3 is made up of 13 amino acids. The V gene lost 5 bases and the J gene lost 3 bases, with 10 bases spanning the gap. The DNA for the CDR3 is TGTGCCATCAGTCAACAGGGTGACACTGAAGCTTTCTTT. It is translated as CAISQQGDTEAFF.

This clone has just a few counts. The rearrangement joins TRBV27 to TRBJ1-4, with 9 bases aligning to TRBD1. The V and J ends lost 5 bases and 5 bases, in that order; junction bases with no gene match: 12. The germline CDR1 and CDR2 sequences are MNHEY and SMNVEV (reference sequence). The CDR3 loop spans 17 amino acids. DNA of the CDR3: TGTGCCAGCAGTCCCACTCCCCCCACAGGGGGCAATGAAAAACTGTTTTTT. Amino acids: CASSPTPPTGGNEKLFF. The full variable domain, its missing parts supplied by reference TRBV27 and TRBJ1-4, is EAQVTQNPRYLITVTGKKLTVTCSQNMNHEYMSWYRQDPGLGLRQIYYSMNVEVTDKGDVPEGYKVSRKEKRNFPLILESPSPNQTSLYFCASSPTPPTGGNEKLFFGSGTQLSVL.

The chain is built from TRBV5-1 and TRBJ2-2, with D tentatively TRBD1 or TRBD2 (5 bases each). The CDR3 is 16 amino acids. The germline V gene has CDR1 SGHRS and CDR2 YFSETQ. Trimming pared 4 bases from V and 1 base from J, leaving 14 bases between. The CDR3 reads CASSHGGGRNTGELFF. In nucleotides, the CDR3 is TGCGCCAGCAGCCACGGTGGGGGTAGGAACACCGGGGAGCTGTTTTTT.

The chain combines TRBV6-2 or TRBV6-3 with TRBJ2-5; a weak D match, TRBD1 (6 bases). CDR3 length: 16 residues. Germline V gives CDR1 MNHEY, CDR2 SVGEGT. The V end lost 4 bases, the J end lost 2 bases, and 17 bases lay between the germline ends. CDR3 amino acids: CASSLQGPGSQETQYF. CDR3 coding DNA: TGTGCCAGCAGTTTACAGGGCCCGGGGAGTCAAGAGACCCAGTACTTC.

The chain recombines TRBV6-5 with TRBJ2-1; tentatively, D is TRBD2 (5 bases). Germline values: CDR1 MNHEY, CDR2 SVGAGI. The CDR3 has 14 amino acids. V lost 5 bases and J lost 0, with 8 bases in between. The CDR3 coding sequence is TGTGCCAGCAGTAGCGGAGACTCCTACAATGAGCAGTTCTTC. Amino acid sequence: CASSSGDSYNEQFF.

The rearrangement links TRBV5-1 to TRBJ2-7; TRBD2 matches at 11 bases. Trimming removed 1 base from V and 6 bases from J; junction bases left unmatched: 3. This CDR3 is 14 amino acids long. Germline lookup yields CDR1 SGHRS and CDR2 YFSETQ. DNA of the CDR3: TGCGCCAGCAGCTTGTCTAGCGGGAGGCTCGAGCAGTACTTC. It specifies CASSLSSGRLEQYF. The full variable domain, its missing parts supplied by reference TRBV5-1 and TRBJ2-7, is KAGVTQTPRYLIKTRGQQVTLSCSPISGHRSVSWYQQTPGQGLQFLFEYFSETQRNKGNFPGRFSGRQFSNSRSEMNVSTLELGDSALYLCASSLSSGRLEQYFGPGTRLTVT.